These 12 T cell receptor beta chains were sequenced from one sample in a study of PD-1 blockade in classical Hodgkin lymphoma. Documented time point: cycle 4 day 1 (C4D1), after 6 weeks of nivolumab. Brentuximab vedotin exposure varied among the patients, all of whom had relapsed after autologous stem cell transplantation. Assay: immunoSEQ multiplex PCR; the TCRdb copy retains only in-frame clones and omits some. This table has tens of thousands of clones, just over 65% appearing once. The starting material was peripheral blood mononuclear cells (PBMCs), obtained before the fourth cycle of nivolumab. The receptors derive from a human donor with classical Hodgkin lymphoma.

This clone was seen only a few times. This sequence joins TRBV30 and TRBJ1-5; D call uncertain. The germline V gene encodes CDR1 GTSNPN and CDR2 SVGIG (reference sequence). V was shortened by 0 bases and J by 0 bases, with 9 bases between the two germline ends. The CDR3 runs to 15 residues. CDR3 amino acids: CAWSVGSRSNQPQHF. CDR3 DNA: TGTGCCTGGAGTGTTGGCAGTCGTAGCAATCAGCCCCAGCATTTT.

In this sample, this clone turned up a few times. The junction shows a germline mismatch at one end, possibly a read error. The chain recombines TRBV15 with TRBJ2-7, with 9 bases matching TRBD2. Germline V gene data show CDR1 as LNHNV and CDR2 as YYDKDF (reference sequence). CDR3 length equals 14 residues. The chain's CDR3 is CATSRDQGSGSSLF. Here the CDR3 DNA reads TGTGCCACCAGCAGAGATCAGGGTAGCGGGAGCTCTCTGTTC.

This clone was seen more than once but under ten times. This sequence joins TRBV7-9 and TRBJ2-2; D is uncertain. Germline lookup yields CDR1 SEHNR and CDR2 FQNEAQ (reference sequence). V lost 1 base and J 4 bases, leaving 10 bases between the germline ends. The CDR3 is made up of 15 amino acids. CDR3 in amino acids: CASSLEVRVTGELFF. CDR3 DNA sequence: TGTGCCAGCAGCTTAGAGGTCAGAGTCACCGGGGAGCTGTTTTTT.

The genes are TRBV7-2 and TRBJ2-3, with TRBD2 matching over 7 bases. After removal of 0 bases from V and 2 bases from J, the junction contained 11 bases not matched to a gene. This CDR3 is built from 18 residues. Germline loops: CDR1 SGHTA, CDR2 FQGNSA. The CDR3 protein is CASSLAPKGGATTDTQYF. In DNA form, the CDR3 reads TGTGCCAGCAGCTTAGCGCCCAAGGGAGGGGCTACCACAGATACGCAGTATTTT.

Ten or more counts support this clone. The J gene is TRBJ2-5, the V gene TRBV6-5; a possible D gene is TRBD2 (7 bases). Germline V lookup: CDR1 MNHEY, CDR2 SVGAGI. V was shortened by 5 bases and J by 4 bases, with 14 bases between the two germline ends. This CDR3 is 14 amino acids long. The CDR3 loop is CASSARGGGETQYF. CDR3 nucleotide sequence: TGTGCCAGCAGTGCTAGGGGGGGCGGAGAGACCCAGTACTTC.

The chain has TRBV19 and TRBJ1-3; D unclear. Germline V lookup: CDR1 LNHDA, CDR2 SQIVND (reference sequence). The germline V and J ends were trimmed by 5 bases and 6 bases, with 14 bases remaining between them. The CDR3 extends over 14 amino acids. Here the CDR3 reads CASSSGRGPNTIYF. The CDR3, as DNA: TGTGCCAGTAGTTCCGGAAGAGGCCCAAACACCATATATTTT. Variable domain in full (rest from reference TRBV19 and TRBJ1-3): DGGITQSPKYLFRKEGQNVTLSCEQNLNHDAMYWYRQDPGQGLRLIYYSQIVNDFQKGDIAEGYSVSREKKESFPLTVTSAQKNPTAFYLCASSSGRGPNTIYFGEGSWLTVV.

This clone was seen only a few times. V and J are TRBV7-9 and TRBJ2-5; possibly TRBD1 for D (6 bases). From germline, CDR1 is SEHNR and CDR2 FQNEAQ (reference sequence). Trimming removed 5 bases from V and 5 bases from J, with 15 bases in between. The CDR3 extends over 14 amino acids. Here the CDR3 reads CASSPRNQGETQYF. CDR3 nucleotides: TGTGCCAGCAGCCCCCGGAACCAGGGGGAGACCCAGTACTTC.

This chain joins TRBV7-2 and TRBJ1-1, with no clear D. The CDR3 covers 13 residues. Germline CDR1 SGHTA, CDR2 FQGNSA. V was shortened by 1 base and J by 7 bases, with 10 bases between the two germline ends. The CDR3 DNA is TGTGCCAGCAGCTTAGACCCCTCCGATGAAGCTTTCTTT. Amino acids: CASSLDPSDEAFF.

The chain joins TRBV5-1 to TRBJ2-3; 9 nucleotides align to TRBD1. Germline CDR1 reads SGHRS; CDR2 reads YFSETQ. Trimming removed 3 bases from V and 4 bases from J; junction bases left unmatched: 3. The CDR3 has 14 amino acids. In DNA form, the CDR3 reads TGCGCCAGCAGCTGGGGACAGGGACCAGATACGCAGTATTTT. Residues: CASSWGQGPDTQYF.

This chain uses TRBV6-5 with TRBJ2-4, with D unclear. CDR3 length: 16 residues. Trimming shortened V by 0 bases and J by 5 bases, and 14 bases separated the two germline ends. CDR1 MNHEY and CDR2 SVGAGI come from the germline V gene. The CDR3 here is CASSYSETSRQNIQYF. The CDR3 coding sequence is TGTGCCAGCAGTTACTCGGAGACTTCACGCCAAAACATTCAGTACTTC.

The rearrangement joins TRBV11-3 to TRBJ2-3, with D possibly matching TRBD2 (7 bases). The CDR3 totals 15 residues. CDR1 SGHNT and CDR2 YENEEA come from the germline V gene. V lost 5 bases, J lost 2 bases, and 14 bases lay in between. Written as DNA, the CDR3 is TGTGCCAGCAGCCAGGAGGGGGGGCTCACAGATACGCAGTATTTT. It yields the protein CASSQEGGLTDTQYF. The whole variable domain, remainder taken from reference TRBV11-3 and TRBJ2-3, is EAGVVQSPRYKIIEKKQPVAFWCNPISGHNTLYWYLQNLGQGPELLIRYENEEAVDDSQLPKDRFSAERLKGVDSTLKIQPAELGDSAVYLCASSQEGGLTDTQYFGPGTRLTVL.

V gene TRBV5-1 combines with J gene TRBJ2-7, with 8 bases identical to TRBD2. The CDR3 contains 14 residues. Germline CDR1 SGHRS, CDR2 YFSETQ. Trimming took 10 bases from V and 4 from J; bases not matched to a gene: 13. The CDR3 spells CASAGGASTYEQYF. CDR3 nucleotide sequence: TGCGCCTCGGCGGGGGGCGCCAGTACATACGAGCAGTACTTC. The whole variable domain, remainder taken from reference TRBV5-1 and TRBJ2-7, is KAGVTQTPRYLIKTRGQQVTLSCSPISGHRSVSWYQQTPGQGLQFLFEYFSETQRNKGNFPGRFSGRQFSNSRSEMNVSTLELGDSALYLCASAGGASTYEQYFGPGTRLTVT.